This T cell receptor (beta chain) was observed in a study of T-cell memory formation after mild COVID-19. At the level of the study: Most TCR clusters belonged to a single donor.

In germline, CDR1 is SGHVS, CDR2 FQNEAQ. CDR3 size: 16 residues. V was trimmed by 3 bases and J by 6 bases, leaving 18 bases between them. TCRdb ran MiXCR on the 5' RACE reads and lists one entry per CDR3 protein. The sample yields roughly 150,000 distinct CDR3 sequences, 10% to 15% seen once. This receptor was taken from a man aged 18-30 years who had mild COVID-19 (a few samples of this study predate the infection). Cell type and time point are not known. This chain connects TRBV7-8 to TRBJ2-1; D unresolved. Input material: PBMCs or a T cell subset sorted from them (not recorded which). The CDR3 DNA reads TGTGCCAGCAGCTTCCGAGAAGGGATTTGGGGCAATGAGCAGTTCTTC. The encoded protein is CASSFREGIWGNEQFF. Filled out from reference TRBV7-8 and TRBJ2-1, the complete variable domain reads GAGVSQSPRYKVAKRGQDVALRCDPISGHVSLFWYQQALGQGPEFLTYFQNEAQLDKSGLPSDRFFAERPEGSVSTLKIQRTQQEDSAVYLCASSFREGIWGNEQFFGPGTRLTVL.